The present entry profiles one TCR beta chain with its context. What it recognizes is unknown. The sample belongs to a study of T cell responses to AZD1222 COVID-19 vaccine. Pooling of second doses given at about 4 or about 12 weeks was done. Findings and caveats of the study: Reportedly, nearly half of unique spike TCRs recognized epitopes outside B.1.351/B.1.1.7 mutations. Most donors were white British and more were female, and clonal diversity was possibly underestimated. Sampling that yielded the repertoires occurred only after the peak T cell response.

Germline values: CDR1 MDHEN, CDR2 SYDVKM. The CDR3 runs to 10 residues. V was cut by 8 bases and J by 12 bases, with 13 bases left in between. Assay: immunoSEQ multiplex PCR; the TCRdb copy retains only in-frame clones and omits some. Of fewer than 200,000 clones detected, approximately 90% appear once; the ten largest clones hold roughly 4%. The V gene is TRBV28, the J gene TRBJ1-2; D gene uncertain. The receptor's source is an adult who received the AZD1222 COVID-19 vaccine. Sequenced material: peripheral blood, taken 28 days after the second AZD1222 dose. The CDR3 loop reads CASGVGGDTF. CDR3 nucleotides: TGTGCCAGCGGAGTAGGTGGGGACACCTTC.